The sequence of this T cell receptor beta chain was determined in a study of T-cell reconstitution after alpha-beta-depleted transplantation in children (dated by TCRdb to 2016 to 2018). In terms of the full investigation: Using TCR repertoire profiling, the study quantitatively followed how T-cell immune reconstitution unfolded in children after TCRalphabeta/CD19-depleted allogeneic hematopoietic cell transplantation. Broader findings and caveats from the paper: About two months after transplant, the apparently early recovery of alphabetaT-cell counts reportedly depended on just several hundred clones that had expanded rapidly and came from non-depleted graft cells. The high TCRbeta diversity at day 60 in some patients was ascribed to recipient T cells and intrathymic progenitors that had survived conditioning. The frequencies of hyperexpanded clones fell over the following months, and after one year, T-cell counts and TCRbeta diversity were mostly attributed to newly produced T cells.

The CDR3 sequence holds 17 residues, the cysteine and phenylalanine included. Only the CDR3 portion is preserved as DNA: 51 bases, with reading frame beginning at the first base. V sheds 2 bases and J sheds 0 bases, leaving 17 bases between their ends. CDR1 and CDR2 were assigned from the germline V gene as SGHRS and YFSETQ. In the case of this clonotype: Its antigen target is currently unknown. No base quality values were provided; no much bigger clone lies one nucleotide off.

Library generation was performed with PCR. TCRdb names Illumina HiSeq 2500 as the instrument used. Molecular barcoding was employed in the preparation of TCR libraries, with unique molecular identifiers being used to normalize TCRbeta repertoire quantification. TCRdb reprocessing: public reads trimmed at Q25 with fastp, clones called with MiXCR, in-frame beta chains kept. When rows share a CDR3 protein, they turn into one entry using the most common DNA and genes. In all, the sample holds around 440,000 distinct CDR3 sequences, and 15% to 20% of those were seen once. The leading ten clones occupy about 32% of the sample. Taken with the paper, the label for treatment or condition translates to: allogeneic hematopoietic cell transplantation with graft depleted of TCRalphabeta T cells and CD19 B cells. TCRalphabeta/CD19-depleted allogeneic hematopoietic cell grafts were given to the transplant recipients, all of whom were children.

In this chain, TRBV5-1 is recombined with TRBJ2-5; the best D guess is TRBD2, with 6 bases matching. The sample in question was PBMCs, mostly from graft donor cells, obtained 360 days after TCRalphabeta/CD19-depleted stem cell transplant. The TCR sequence derives from a boy in the first two years of life who had a stem cell transplant for Wiskott-Aldrich syndrome, so the T cells may come from the graft donor. The CDR3 is CASSLGTLSGYQETQYF. The base sequence is TGCGCCAGCAGCTTAGGGACTTTATCGGGTTACCAAGAGACCCAGTACTTC.